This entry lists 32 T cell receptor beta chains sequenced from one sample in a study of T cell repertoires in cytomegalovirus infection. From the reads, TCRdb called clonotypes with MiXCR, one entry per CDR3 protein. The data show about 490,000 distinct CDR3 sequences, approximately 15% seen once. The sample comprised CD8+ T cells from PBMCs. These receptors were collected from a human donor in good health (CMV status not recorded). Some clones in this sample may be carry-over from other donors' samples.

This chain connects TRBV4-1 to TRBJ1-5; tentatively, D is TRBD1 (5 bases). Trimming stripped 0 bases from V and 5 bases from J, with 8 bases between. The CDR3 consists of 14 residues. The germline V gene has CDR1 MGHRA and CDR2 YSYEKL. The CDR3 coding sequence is TGCGCCAGCAGCCAAGACGTAGGGGATCAGCCCCAGCATTTT. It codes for CASSQDVGDQPQHF.

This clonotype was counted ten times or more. CDR3 DNA sequence: TGTGCCAGCAGCGTTTCTAGCGGGACCCCCTCCTACGAGCAGTACTTC. This translates into CASSVSSGTPSYEQYF. This chain links TRBV7-9 with TRBJ2-7; 9 bases agree with TRBD2. The junction had 8 bases not matched to a gene; V was cut back by 5 bases and J by 0 bases. Looked up from germline, CDR1 is SEHNR and CDR2 is FQNEAQ (reference sequence). CDR3 length: 16 residues.

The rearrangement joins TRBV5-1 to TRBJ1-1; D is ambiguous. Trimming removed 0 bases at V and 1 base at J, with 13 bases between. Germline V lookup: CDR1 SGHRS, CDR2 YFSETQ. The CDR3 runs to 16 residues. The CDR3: CASSLVRRSSNTEAFF. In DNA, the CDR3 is TGCGCCAGCAGCTTGGTGCGACGGTCGTCGAACACTGAAGCTTTCTTT.

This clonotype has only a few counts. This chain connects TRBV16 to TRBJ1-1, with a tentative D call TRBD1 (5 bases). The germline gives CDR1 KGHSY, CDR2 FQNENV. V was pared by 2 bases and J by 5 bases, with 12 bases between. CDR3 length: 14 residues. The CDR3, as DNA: TGTGCCAGCAGCCAACTGACAGTAGGAACTGAAGCTTTCTTT. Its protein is CASSQLTVGTEAFF.

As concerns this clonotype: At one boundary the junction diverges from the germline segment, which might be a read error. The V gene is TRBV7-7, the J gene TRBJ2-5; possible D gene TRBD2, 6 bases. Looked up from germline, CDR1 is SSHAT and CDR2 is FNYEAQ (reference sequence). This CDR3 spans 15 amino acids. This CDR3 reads CASSSTAGRTETQYF. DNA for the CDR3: TGTGCTAGCAGCTCCACTGCGGGACGGACAGAGACCCAGTACTTC.

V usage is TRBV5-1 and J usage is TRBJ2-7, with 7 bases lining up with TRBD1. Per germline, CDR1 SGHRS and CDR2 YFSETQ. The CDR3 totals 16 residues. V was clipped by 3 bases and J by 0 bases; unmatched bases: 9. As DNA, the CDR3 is TGCGCCAGCAGCTCCGCAAAGGGACAGCCCTCCTACGAGCAGTACTTC. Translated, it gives CASSSAKGQPSYEQYF.

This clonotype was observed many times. The CDR3 nucleotides read TGCAGCGTTGAAGAGGTCTACTCTGAGAACTCCTACAATGAGCAGTTCTTC. This sequence encodes CSVEEVYSENSYNEQFF. V gene TRBV29-1 combines with J gene TRBJ2-1; D gene unclear. The length of the CDR3 is 17 residues. CDR1 and CDR2 (germline): SQVTM, ANQGSEA. V shed 0 bases and J shed 0 bases, with 15 bases lying between them.

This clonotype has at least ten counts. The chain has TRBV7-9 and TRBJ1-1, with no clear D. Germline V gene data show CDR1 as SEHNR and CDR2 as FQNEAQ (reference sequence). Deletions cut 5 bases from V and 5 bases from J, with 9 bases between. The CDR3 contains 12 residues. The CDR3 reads CASSAGPTEAFF. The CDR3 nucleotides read TGTGCCAGCAGCGCCGGACCGACTGAAGCTTTCTTT. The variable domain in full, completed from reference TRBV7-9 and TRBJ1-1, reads DTGVSQNPRHKITKRGQNVTFRCDPISEHNRLYWYRQTLGQGPEFLTYFQNEAQLEKSRLLSDRFSAERPKGSFSTLEIQRTEQGDSAMYLCASSAGPTEAFFGQGTRLTVV.

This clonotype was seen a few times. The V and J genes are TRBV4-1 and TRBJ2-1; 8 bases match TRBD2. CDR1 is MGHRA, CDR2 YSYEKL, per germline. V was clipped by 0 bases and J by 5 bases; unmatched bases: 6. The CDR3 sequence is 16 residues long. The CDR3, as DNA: TGCGCCAGCAGCCAAGAATTAGCGGGACGGGACAATGAGCAGTTCTTC. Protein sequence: CASSQELAGRDNEQFF.

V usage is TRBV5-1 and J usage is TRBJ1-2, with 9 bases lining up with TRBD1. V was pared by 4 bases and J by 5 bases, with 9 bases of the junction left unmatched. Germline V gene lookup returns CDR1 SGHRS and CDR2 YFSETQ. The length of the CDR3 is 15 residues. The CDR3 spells CASSPNRGPAYGYTF. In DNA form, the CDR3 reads TGCGCCAGCAGCCCCAACAGGGGGCCGGCATATGGCTACACCTTC.

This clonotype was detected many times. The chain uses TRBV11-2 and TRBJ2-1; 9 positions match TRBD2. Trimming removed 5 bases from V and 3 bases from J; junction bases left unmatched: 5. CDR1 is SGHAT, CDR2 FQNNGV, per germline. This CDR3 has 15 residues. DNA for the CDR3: TGTGCCAGCAGCGTGACTAGCGGCGGCTACAATGAGCAGTTCTTC. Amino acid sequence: CASSVTSGGYNEQFF.

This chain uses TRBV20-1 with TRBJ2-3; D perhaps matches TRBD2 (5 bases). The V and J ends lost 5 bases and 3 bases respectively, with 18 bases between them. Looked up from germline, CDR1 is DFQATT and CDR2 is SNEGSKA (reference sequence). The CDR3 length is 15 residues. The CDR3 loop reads CSAEPLGGLTDTQYF. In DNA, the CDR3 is TGCAGTGCTGAGCCCCTTGGCGGGTTGACAGATACGCAGTATTTT.

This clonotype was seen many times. The CDR3 region has the DNA TGTGCCAGCAGCCATTCCCGAGACAGGGTAAACACTGAAGCTTTCTTT. This gives the protein CASSHSRDRVNTEAFF. J is TRBJ1-1 and V is TRBV7-9; TRBD1 aligns across 7 bases. The J segment lost 2 bases and the V segment lost 5 bases, leaving 11 bases of the junction unmatched. The CDR3 runs to 16 residues. Germline assignment: CDR1 SEHNR and CDR2 FQNEAQ (reference sequence).

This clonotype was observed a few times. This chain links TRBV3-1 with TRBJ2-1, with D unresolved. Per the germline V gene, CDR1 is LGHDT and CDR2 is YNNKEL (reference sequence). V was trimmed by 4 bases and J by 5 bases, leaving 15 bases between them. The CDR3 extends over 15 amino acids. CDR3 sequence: CASSRSMSANNEQFF. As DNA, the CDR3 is TGTGCCAGCAGCCGGTCGATGTCAGCTAACAATGAGCAGTTCTTC.

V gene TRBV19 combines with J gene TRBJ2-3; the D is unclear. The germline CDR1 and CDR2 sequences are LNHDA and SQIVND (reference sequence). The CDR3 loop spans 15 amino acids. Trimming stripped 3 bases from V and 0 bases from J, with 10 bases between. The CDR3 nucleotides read TGTGCCAGTAGTATTGGTAGCAGCAGCACAGATACGCAGTATTTT. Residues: CASSIGSSSTDTQYF.

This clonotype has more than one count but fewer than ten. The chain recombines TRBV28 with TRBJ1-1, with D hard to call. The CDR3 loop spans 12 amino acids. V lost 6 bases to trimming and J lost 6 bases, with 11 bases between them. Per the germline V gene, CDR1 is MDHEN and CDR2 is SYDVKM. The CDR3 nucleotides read TGTGCCAGCAGCCGCGGTCTTTCTGAAGCTTTCTTT. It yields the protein CASSRGLSEAFF. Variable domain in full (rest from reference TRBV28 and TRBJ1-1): DVKVTQSSRYLVKRTGEKVFLECVQDMDHENMFWYRQDPGLGLRLIYFSYDVKMKEKGDIPEGYSVSREKKERFSLILESASTNQTSMYLCASSRGLSEAFFGQGTRLTVV.

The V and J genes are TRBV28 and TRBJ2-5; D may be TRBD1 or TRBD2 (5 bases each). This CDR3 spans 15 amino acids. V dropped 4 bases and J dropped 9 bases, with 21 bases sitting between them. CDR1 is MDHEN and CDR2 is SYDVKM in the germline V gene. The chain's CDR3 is CASSYRGERTEAQYF. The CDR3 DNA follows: TGTGCCAGCAGTTACAGAGGGGAGCGGACTGAGGCCCAGTACTTC.

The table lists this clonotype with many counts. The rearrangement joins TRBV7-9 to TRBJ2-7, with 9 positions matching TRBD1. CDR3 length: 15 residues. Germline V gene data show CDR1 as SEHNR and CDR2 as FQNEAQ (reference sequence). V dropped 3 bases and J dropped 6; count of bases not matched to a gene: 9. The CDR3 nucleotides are TGTGCCAGCAGCTTGGGACGGGACAGGGTCTCCGAGCAGTACTTC. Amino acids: CASSLGRDRVSEQYF.

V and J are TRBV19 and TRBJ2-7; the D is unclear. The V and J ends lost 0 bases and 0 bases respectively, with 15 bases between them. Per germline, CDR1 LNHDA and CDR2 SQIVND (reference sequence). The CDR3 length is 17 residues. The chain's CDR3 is CASSIDSSGQSSYEQYF. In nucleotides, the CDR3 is TGTGCCAGTAGTATAGACTCCTCAGGCCAGAGCTCCTACGAGCAGTACTTC.

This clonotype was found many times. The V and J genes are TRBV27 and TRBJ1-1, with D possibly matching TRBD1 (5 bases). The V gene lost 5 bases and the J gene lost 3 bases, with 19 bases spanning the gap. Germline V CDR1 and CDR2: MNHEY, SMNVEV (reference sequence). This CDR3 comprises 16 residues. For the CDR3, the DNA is TGTGCCAGCAGTCCCCTCCGGGACTCAAGGGACACTGAAGCTTTCTTT. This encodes CASSPLRDSRDTEAFF.

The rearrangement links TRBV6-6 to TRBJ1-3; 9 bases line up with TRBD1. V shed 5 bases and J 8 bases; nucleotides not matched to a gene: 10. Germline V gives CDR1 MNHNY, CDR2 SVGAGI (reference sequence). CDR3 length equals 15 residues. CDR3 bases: TGTGCCAGCAGTATCCTACAGGGGGCCCGGGACACCATATATTTT. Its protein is CASSILQGARDTIYF.

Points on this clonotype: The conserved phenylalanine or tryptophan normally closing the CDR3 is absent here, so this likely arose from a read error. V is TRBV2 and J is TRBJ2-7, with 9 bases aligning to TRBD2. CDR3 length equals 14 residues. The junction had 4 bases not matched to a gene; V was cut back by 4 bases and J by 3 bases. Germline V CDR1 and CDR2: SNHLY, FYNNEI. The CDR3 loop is CASSGGLAIYEQYL. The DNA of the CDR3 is TGTGCCAGCAGTGGAGGACTAGCGATCTACGAGCAGTACTTA.

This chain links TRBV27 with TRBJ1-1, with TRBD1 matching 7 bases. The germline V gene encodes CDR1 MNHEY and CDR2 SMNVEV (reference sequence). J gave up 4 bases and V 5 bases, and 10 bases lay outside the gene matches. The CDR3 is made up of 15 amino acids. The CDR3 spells CASSPFEGAGTEAFF. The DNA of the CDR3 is TGTGCCAGCAGTCCCTTCGAGGGGGCGGGCACTGAAGCTTTCTTT.

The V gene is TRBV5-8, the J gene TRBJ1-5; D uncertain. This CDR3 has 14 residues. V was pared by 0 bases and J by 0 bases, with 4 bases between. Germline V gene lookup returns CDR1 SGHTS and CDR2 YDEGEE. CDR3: CASSLETSNQPQHF. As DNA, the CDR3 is TGTGCCAGCAGCTTGGAAACTAGCAATCAGCCCCAGCATTTT.

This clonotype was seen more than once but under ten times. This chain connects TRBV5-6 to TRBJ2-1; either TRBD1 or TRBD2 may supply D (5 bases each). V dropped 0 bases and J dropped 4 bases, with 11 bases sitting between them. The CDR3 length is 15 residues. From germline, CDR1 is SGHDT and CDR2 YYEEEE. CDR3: CASSLVRGAYNEQFF. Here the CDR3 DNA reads TGTGCCAGCAGCTTGGTTAGAGGGGCATACAATGAGCAGTTCTTC.

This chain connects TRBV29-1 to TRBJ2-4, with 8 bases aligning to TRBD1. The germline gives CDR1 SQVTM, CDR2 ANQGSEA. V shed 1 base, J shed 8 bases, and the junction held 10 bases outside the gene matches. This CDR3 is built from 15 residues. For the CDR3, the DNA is TGCAGCGTTGAAGGTGTGCTTCTGGACAGGGACATTCAGTACTTC. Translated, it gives CSVEGVLLDRDIQYF.

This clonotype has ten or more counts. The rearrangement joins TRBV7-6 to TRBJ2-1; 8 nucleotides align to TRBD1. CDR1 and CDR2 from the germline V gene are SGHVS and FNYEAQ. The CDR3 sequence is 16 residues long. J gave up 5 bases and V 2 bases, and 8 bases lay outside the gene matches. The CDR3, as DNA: TGTGCCAGCAGCTTACGCACAGGGGGAGGTAACAATGAGCAGTTCTTC. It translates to CASSLRTGGGNNEQFF.

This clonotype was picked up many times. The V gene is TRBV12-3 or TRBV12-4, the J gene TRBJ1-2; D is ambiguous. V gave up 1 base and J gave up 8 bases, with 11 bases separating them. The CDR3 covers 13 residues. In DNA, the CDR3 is TGTGCCAGCAGTTTAGGCTACTCCGTCGGCTACACCTTC. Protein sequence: CASSLGYSVGYTF.

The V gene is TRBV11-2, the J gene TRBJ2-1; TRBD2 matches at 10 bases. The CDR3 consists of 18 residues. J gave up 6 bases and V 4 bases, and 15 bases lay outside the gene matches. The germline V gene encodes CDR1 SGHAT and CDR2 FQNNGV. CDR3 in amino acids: CASSSHGSGRAAINEQFF. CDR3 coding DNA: TGTGCCAGCAGCTCCCATGGCAGCGGGAGGGCAGCTATCAATGAGCAGTTCTTC.

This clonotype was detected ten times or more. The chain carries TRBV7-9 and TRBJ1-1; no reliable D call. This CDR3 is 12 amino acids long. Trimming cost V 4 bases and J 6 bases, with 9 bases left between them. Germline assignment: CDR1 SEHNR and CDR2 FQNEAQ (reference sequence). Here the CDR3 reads CASSSLQSEAFF. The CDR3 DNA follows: TGTGCCAGCAGCTCTCTGCAGTCTGAAGCTTTCTTT.

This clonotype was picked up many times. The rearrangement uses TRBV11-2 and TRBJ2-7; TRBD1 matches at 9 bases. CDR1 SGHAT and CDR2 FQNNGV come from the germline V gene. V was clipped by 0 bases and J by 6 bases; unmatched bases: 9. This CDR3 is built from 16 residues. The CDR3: CASSLDGTGFLGEQYF. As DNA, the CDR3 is TGTGCCAGCAGCTTAGATGGGACAGGGTTTTTGGGCGAGCAGTACTTC.

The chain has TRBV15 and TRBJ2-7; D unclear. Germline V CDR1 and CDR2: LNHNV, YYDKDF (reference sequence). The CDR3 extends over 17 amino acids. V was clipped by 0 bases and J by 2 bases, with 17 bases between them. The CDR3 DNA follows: TGTGCCACCAGCAGAGATCCCGGCCAGGACCCCACCTACGAGCAGTACTTC. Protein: CATSRDPGQDPTYEQYF.